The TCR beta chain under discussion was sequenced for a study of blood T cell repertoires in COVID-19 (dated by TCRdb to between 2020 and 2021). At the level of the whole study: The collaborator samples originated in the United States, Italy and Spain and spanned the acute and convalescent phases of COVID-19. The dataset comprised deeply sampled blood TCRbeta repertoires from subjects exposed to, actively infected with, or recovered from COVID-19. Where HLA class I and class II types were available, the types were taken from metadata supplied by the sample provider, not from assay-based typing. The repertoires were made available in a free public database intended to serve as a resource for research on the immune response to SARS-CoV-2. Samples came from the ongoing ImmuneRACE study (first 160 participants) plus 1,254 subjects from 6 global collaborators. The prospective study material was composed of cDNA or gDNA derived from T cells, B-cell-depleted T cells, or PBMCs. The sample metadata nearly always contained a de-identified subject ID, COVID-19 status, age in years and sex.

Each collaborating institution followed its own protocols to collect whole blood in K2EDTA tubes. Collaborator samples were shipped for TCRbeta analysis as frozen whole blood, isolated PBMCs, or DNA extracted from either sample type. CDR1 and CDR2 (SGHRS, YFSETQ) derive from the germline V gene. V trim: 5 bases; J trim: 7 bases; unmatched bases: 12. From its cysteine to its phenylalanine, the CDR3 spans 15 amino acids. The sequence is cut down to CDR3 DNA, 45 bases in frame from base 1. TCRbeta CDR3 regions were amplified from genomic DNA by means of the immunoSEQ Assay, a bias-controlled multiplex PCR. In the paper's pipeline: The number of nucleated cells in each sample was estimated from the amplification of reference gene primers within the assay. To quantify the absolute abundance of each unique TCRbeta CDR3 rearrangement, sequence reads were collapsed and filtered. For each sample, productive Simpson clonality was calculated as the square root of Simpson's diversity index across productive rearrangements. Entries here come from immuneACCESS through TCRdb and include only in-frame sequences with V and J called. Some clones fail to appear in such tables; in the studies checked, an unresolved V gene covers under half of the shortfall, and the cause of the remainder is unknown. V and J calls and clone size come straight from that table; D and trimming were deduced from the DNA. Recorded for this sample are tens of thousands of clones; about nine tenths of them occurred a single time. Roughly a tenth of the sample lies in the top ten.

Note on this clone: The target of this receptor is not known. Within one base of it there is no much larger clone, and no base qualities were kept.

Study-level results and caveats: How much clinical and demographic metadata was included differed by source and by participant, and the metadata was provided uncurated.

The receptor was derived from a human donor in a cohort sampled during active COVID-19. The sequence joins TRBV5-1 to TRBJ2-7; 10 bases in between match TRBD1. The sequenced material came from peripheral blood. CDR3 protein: CASSIGQGGLGEQYF. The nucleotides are TGCGCCAGCAGTATCGGACAGGGGGGCCTTGGTGAGCAGTACTTC. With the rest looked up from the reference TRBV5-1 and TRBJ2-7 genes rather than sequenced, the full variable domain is KAGVTQTPRYLIKTRGQQVTLSCSPISGHRSVSWYQQTPGQGLQFLFEYFSETQRNKGNFPGRFSGRQFSNSRSEMNVSTLELGDSALYLCASSIGQGGLGEQYFGPGTRLTVT.